This TCR beta chain emerged from a study of shared clonotypes between healthy human individuals. The ends were cut back, 3 bases at V and 0 bases at J, with 21 bases in the middle. The CDR3 runs to 19 residues. Germline CDR1 is MNHEY and CDR2 is SMNVEV (reference sequence). Some clones are missing from TCRdb's copy, which holds only in-frame ones; the method was immunoSEQ multiplex PCR. The table includes approximately 1.5 million clones, nearly 99% detected once. This sequence was found in a man younger than 40 in good health. V gene TRBV27 combines with J gene TRBJ2-1; D could derive from TRBD1 or TRBD2 (7 bases each). The sequencing input was naive CD4+ T cells sorted from blood. As for subset: CD45RA+ positively selected. The CDR3 sequence is CASSFHRGGGAYSYNEQFF. CDR3 coding DNA: TGTGCCAGCAGTTTCCACAGGGGAGGGGGAGCCTACTCCTACAATGAGCAGTTCTTC.